Following are 23 T cell receptor beta chains from one sample sequenced in a study of T-cell memory formation after mild COVID-19. Each CDR3 protein is one row after TCRdb ran MiXCR on the 5' RACE reads. There are about 540,000 distinct CDR3 sequences in the sample; approximately 20% occur only once, and approximately 13% lies in the top ten. Sequenced: PBMCs or a T cell subset sorted from them (not recorded which). These receptors originate from an adult woman who had mild COVID-19 (a few samples of this study predate the infection). Cell type and time point are not known.

Points on this clonotype: Germline is not matched at one junction end, which may reflect a read error. This chain connects TRBV5-4 to TRBJ2-7, with 11 bases lining up with TRBD2. The CDR3 sequence is 15 residues long. From germline, CDR1 is SGHNT and CDR2 YYREEE (reference sequence). The DNA for the CDR3 is TGTGACAGCAGCTTCCGGCTAGCGGGAGGAGACGAGCAGTACTTC. This gives the protein CDSSFRLAGGDEQYF.

The genes are TRBV6-5 and TRBJ2-3; the match to TRBD1 covers 8 bases. Trimming at V came to 0 bases and at J to 6 bases, leaving 11 bases not matched to a gene. In germline, CDR1 is MNHEY, CDR2 SVGAGI. The length of the CDR3 is 17 residues. This CDR3 is CASSYSAPGRDRDTQYF. CDR3 DNA sequence: TGTGCCAGCAGTTACTCGGCACCGGGACGGGACAGGGATACGCAGTATTTT.

The rearrangement joins TRBV6-2 or TRBV6-3 to TRBJ2-7; 8 nucleotides match TRBD2. The CDR3 is 15 residues long. The V gene end was trimmed by 4 bases and the J gene end by 2 bases; junction bases not matched to a gene: 7. Per germline, CDR1 MNHEY and CDR2 SVGEGT. CDR3 loop: CASSSPQREPYEQYF. The CDR3 nucleotides read TGTGCCAGCAGTTCCCCCCAGCGGGAGCCCTACGAGCAGTACTTC.

This clonotype was recorded once. The chain is built from TRBV12-3 or TRBV12-4 and TRBJ1-1; D uncertain. Between the trimmed V and J ends, which lost 2 bases and 5 bases, there was a span of 21 bases. This CDR3 contains 17 residues. The CDR3 DNA sequence: TGTGCCAGCAGTTTATTCCCATCGGACGACGGTGAGACTGAAGCTTTCTTT. Its translation is CASSLFPSDDGETEAFF.

This clonotype appeared a few times. The V and J genes are TRBV7-2 and TRBJ2-2; D is unresolved. This CDR3 contains 14 residues. Germline loops: CDR1 SGHTA, CDR2 FQGNSA. V was cut by 5 bases and J by 6 bases, with 13 bases left in between. This chain's CDR3 is CASSRSRLAGELFF. CDR3 in DNA: TGTGCCAGCAGCAGATCAAGATTGGCCGGGGAGCTGTTTTTT. The full variable domain, in which reference TRBV7-2 and TRBJ2-2 provide the parts outside the CDR3, is GAGVSQSPSNKVTEKGKDVELRCDPISGHTALYWYRQSLGQGLEFLIYFQGNSAPDKSGLPSDRFSAERTGGSVSTLTIQRTQQEDSAVYLCASSRSRLAGELFFGEGSRLTVL.

The chain carries TRBV11-2 and TRBJ2-3, with D uncertain. Per the germline V gene, CDR1 is SGHAT and CDR2 is FQNNGV. V was shortened by 4 bases and J by 4 bases, with 9 bases between the two germline ends. This CDR3 contains 13 residues. Here the CDR3 reads CASSSVVADTQYF. In DNA form, the CDR3 reads TGTGCCAGCAGCTCCGTTGTGGCAGATACGCAGTATTTT.

The chain uses TRBV4-1 and TRBJ2-7, with D possibly TRBD2 on 6 matching bases. The CDR3 has 16 residues. V was clipped by 3 bases and J by 6 bases, with 21 bases between them. Germline assignment: CDR1 MGHRA and CDR2 YSYEKL. In DNA form, the CDR3 reads TGCGCCAGCAGCCAGATCGGAGGGAAAGGGGAAGGCGAGCAGTACTTC. Protein product: CASSQIGGKGEGEQYF.

This clonotype was found a few times. The V gene is TRBV7-6, the J gene TRBJ2-7; either TRBD1 or TRBD2 may supply D (5 bases each). Germline V gene data show CDR1 as SGHVS and CDR2 as FNYEAQ. V was shortened by 0 bases and J by 11 bases, with 17 bases between the two germline ends. This CDR3 is 14 amino acids long. The CDR3 region has the DNA TGTGCCAGCAGCTTAGCTTCCGGGACGAGTGAGGAGTACTTC. As protein: CASSLASGTSEEYF.

There are many counts of this clonotype. This chain connects TRBV5-1 to TRBJ2-3; D is perhaps TRBD1 or TRBD2 (5 bases each). CDR3 length: 15 amino acids. Trimming removed 1 base from V and 3 bases from J, with 12 bases in between. Germline V gene data show CDR1 as SGHRS and CDR2 as YFSETQ. The DNA for the CDR3 is TGCGCCAGCAGCTTGACGGGACCGCCGACAGATACGCAGTATTTT. Protein sequence: CASSLTGPPTDTQYF.

This clonotype was observed a handful of times. J is TRBJ1-2 and V is TRBV30, with D unclear. CDR3 length: 13 amino acids. The V gene's germline CDR1 is GTSNPN and CDR2 SVGIG (reference sequence). V was trimmed by 2 bases and J by 4 bases, leaving 11 bases between them. The CDR3 here is CAWSKVLGYGYTF. The CDR3 coding sequence is TGTGCCTGGAGTAAGGTACTTGGCTATGGCTACACCTTC. The variable domain in full, completed from reference TRBV30 and TRBJ1-2, reads SQTIHQWPATLVQPVGSPLSLECTVEGTSNPNLYWYRQAAGRGLQLLFYSVGIGQISSEVPQNLSASRPQDRQFILSSKKLLLSDSGFYLCAWSKVLGYGYTFGSGTRLTVV.

This clonotype was counted at least ten times. This chain links TRBV24-1 with TRBJ2-3; 8 bases fit TRBD1. From germline, CDR1 is KGHDR and CDR2 SFDVKD. This CDR3 has 16 residues. The V segment lost 7 bases and the J segment 4 bases; nucleotides outside the gene matches: 12. CDR3 region: CATSDGNRGSADTQYF. The CDR3 DNA reads TGTGCCACCAGCGATGGGAACAGGGGGTCTGCAGATACGCAGTATTTT.

The table lists this clonotype with a few counts. The V call is TRBV5-4, the J call TRBJ2-7; D gene ambiguous. Germline V gene lookup returns CDR1 SGHNT and CDR2 YYREEE (reference sequence). The CDR3 has 15 residues. Trimming took off 0 bases at V and 2 bases at J, with 12 bases between the two ends. The DNA for the CDR3 is TGTGCCAGCAGCTTGGGATCCAAGGAACCCTACGAGCAGTACTTC. Translation: CASSLGSKEPYEQYF.

This clonotype was observed a handful of times. CDR3 region: CATSETGGRSYNEQFF. For the CDR3, the DNA is TGTGCCACCAGTGAAACCGGGGGACGCTCCTACAATGAGCAGTTCTTC. The chain recombines TRBV24-1 with TRBJ2-1; TRBD2 might be the D (6 bases). This CDR3 spans 16 amino acids. Germline CDR1 KGHDR, CDR2 SFDVKD. V lost 4 bases and J lost 0, with 12 bases in between.

The V gene is TRBV20-1, the J gene TRBJ2-2, with 15 bases that match TRBD2. Germline CDR1 and CDR2: DFQATT and SNEGSKA (reference sequence). The CDR3 has 20 amino acids. V lost 0 bases to trimming and J lost 0 bases; unmatched junction nucleotides: 8. The CDR3 here is CSARDTAGLAGGANTGELFF. CDR3 nucleotides: TGCAGTGCTAGAGATACTGCGGGACTAGCGGGGGGCGCGAACACCGGGGAGCTGTTTTTT.

As concerns this clonotype: No conserved phenylalanine or tryptophan is present at the end of the CDR3, so a read error is the likely explanation. The chain employs TRBV9 and TRBJ2-3, with 8 bases that match TRBD2. In germline, CDR1 is SGDLS, CDR2 YYNGEE. This CDR3 is built from 15 residues. The V segment lost 4 bases and the J segment 4 bases; nucleotides outside the gene matches: 8. CDR3 region: CASSSSGTTPDTQYL. The DNA of the CDR3 is TGTGCCAGCAGCAGTAGCGGGACCACGCCAGATACGCAGTATCTT.

The rearrangement joins TRBV12-3 or TRBV12-4 to TRBJ1-1; 9 nucleotides match TRBD1. The CDR3 consists of 14 residues. V lost 7 bases to trimming and J lost 1 base; unmatched junction nucleotides: 4. The CDR3 DNA reads as TGTGCCAGCACCCGGGACAGGGCGAACACTGAAGCTTTCTTT. This codes for CASTRDRANTEAFF.

V gene TRBV5-1 combines with J gene TRBJ1-1; D is ambiguous. The germline gives CDR1 SGHRS, CDR2 YFSETQ. V gave up 0 bases and J gave up 3 bases, with 6 bases separating them. This CDR3 is 13 amino acids long. CDR3 nucleotide sequence: TGCGCCAGCAGCTTGGAAGCTCACACTGAAGCTTTCTTT. It specifies CASSLEAHTEAFF.

This chain joins TRBV7-9 and TRBJ2-7; tentatively, D is TRBD1 (5 bases). The V gene lost 4 bases and the J gene lost 5 bases, with 12 bases spanning the gap. The CDR3 is 13 amino acids. Germline V gene sequence: CDR1 SEHNR, CDR2 FQNEAQ (reference sequence). The CDR3 DNA reads TGTGCCAGCAGCTCGCAGGGTCGCCACGAGCAGTACTTC. Translating it yields CASSSQGRHEQYF.

The CDR3 DNA sequence: TGTGCCAGCGAGGGGGGGCCAGATACGCAGTATTTT. It is translated as CASEGGPDTQYF. The chain couples TRBV12-3 or TRBV12-4 to TRBJ2-3, with a tentative D call TRBD2 (7 bases). V was cut by 8 bases and J by 4 bases, with 10 bases left in between. CDR3 length: 12 residues.

This chain links TRBV5-1 with TRBJ2-1, with 9 nucleotides matching TRBD2. Germline V CDR1 and CDR2: SGHRS, YFSETQ. Trimming removed 2 bases from V and 1 base from J; junction bases left unmatched: 4. The CDR3 spans 16 residues. CDR3 residues: CASSFPSGVSYNEQFF. DNA for the CDR3: TGCGCCAGCAGCTTCCCTAGCGGGGTATCCTACAATGAGCAGTTCTTC.

The chain joins TRBV6-4 to TRBJ2-3, with 9 bases identical to TRBD1. The CDR3 loop spans 16 amino acids. Germline values: CDR1 MRHNA, CDR2 SNTAGT. With V trimmed by 0 bases and J by 4 bases, 5 bases remained unmatched. CDR3 bases: TGTGCCAGCAGTGACTCTGGGGGACAGGGCGCAGATACGCAGTATTTT. Amino acid sequence: CASSDSGGQGADTQYF.

The gene calls are TRBV27 and TRBJ2-1, with D tentatively TRBD1 or TRBD2 (5 bases each). Per germline, CDR1 MNHEY and CDR2 SMNVEV (reference sequence). The CDR3 is 14 residues long. The V and J ends lost 5 bases and 4 bases respectively, with 12 bases between them. This CDR3 is CASSLPGRYNEQFF. In DNA form, the CDR3 reads TGTGCCAGCAGTCTACCGGGACGTTACAATGAGCAGTTCTTC.

V is TRBV29-1 and J is TRBJ2-1; D is perhaps TRBD2 (5 bases). Germline values: CDR1 SQVTM, CDR2 ANQGSEA. V was cut by 7 bases and J by 8 bases, with 18 bases left in between. CDR3 size: 13 residues. CDR3 region: CSAYSYAGDEQFF. For the CDR3, the DNA is TGCAGCGCCTACTCCTATGCCGGGGATGAGCAGTTCTTC.